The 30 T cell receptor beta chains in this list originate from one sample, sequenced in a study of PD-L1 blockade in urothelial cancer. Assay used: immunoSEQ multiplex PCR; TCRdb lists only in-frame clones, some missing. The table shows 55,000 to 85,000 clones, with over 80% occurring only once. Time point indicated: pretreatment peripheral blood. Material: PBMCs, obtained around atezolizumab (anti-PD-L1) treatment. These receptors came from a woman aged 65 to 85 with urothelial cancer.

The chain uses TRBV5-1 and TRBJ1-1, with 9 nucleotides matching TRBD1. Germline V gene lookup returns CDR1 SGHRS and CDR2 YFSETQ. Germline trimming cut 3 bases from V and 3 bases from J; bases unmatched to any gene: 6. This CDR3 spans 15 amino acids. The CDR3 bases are TGCGCCAGCAGCTCCCCGGGACAGGGCGACACTGAAGCTTTCTTT. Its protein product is CASSSPGQGDTEAFF.

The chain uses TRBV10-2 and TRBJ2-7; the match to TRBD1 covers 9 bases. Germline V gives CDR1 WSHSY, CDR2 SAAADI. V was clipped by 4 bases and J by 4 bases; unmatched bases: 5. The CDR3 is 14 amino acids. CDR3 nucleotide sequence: TGCGCCAGCAGTGGTAGACAGGGGGGGTACGAGCAGTACTTC. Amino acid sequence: CASSGRQGGYEQYF.

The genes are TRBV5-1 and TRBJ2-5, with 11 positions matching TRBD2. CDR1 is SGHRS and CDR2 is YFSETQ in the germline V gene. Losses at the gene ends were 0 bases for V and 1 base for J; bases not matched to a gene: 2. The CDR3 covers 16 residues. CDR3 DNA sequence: TGCGCCAGCAGCTTGGTCACTAGCGGGAGCCAAGAGACCCAGTACTTC. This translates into CASSLVTSGSQETQYF. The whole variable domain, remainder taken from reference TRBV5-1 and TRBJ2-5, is KAGVTQTPRYLIKTRGQQVTLSCSPISGHRSVSWYQQTPGQGLQFLFEYFSETQRNKGNFPGRFSGRQFSNSRSEMNVSTLELGDSALYLCASSLVTSGSQETQYFGPGTRLLVL.

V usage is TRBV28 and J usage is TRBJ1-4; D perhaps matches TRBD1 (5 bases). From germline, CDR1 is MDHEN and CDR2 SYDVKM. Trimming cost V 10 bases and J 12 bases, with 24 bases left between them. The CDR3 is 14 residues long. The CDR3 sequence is CATSPYGGGRELFF. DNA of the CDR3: TGTGCCACTTCACCCTACGGGGGTGGCCGAGAACTGTTTTTT.

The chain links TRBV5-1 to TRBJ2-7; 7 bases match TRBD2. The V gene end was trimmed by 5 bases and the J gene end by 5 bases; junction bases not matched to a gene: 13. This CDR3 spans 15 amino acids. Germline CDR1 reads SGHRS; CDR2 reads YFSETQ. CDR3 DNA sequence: TGCGCCAGCAGTCCATTGCGGGAGAGATACCACGAGCAGTACTTC. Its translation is CASSPLRERYHEQYF.

CDR3 in amino acids: CASDPGQGFFGELFF. The CDR3, as DNA: TGCGCCAGCGACCCGGGACAGGGGTTTTTCGGGGAGCTGTTTTTT. The chain couples TRBV10-2 to TRBJ2-2, with 10 bases aligning to TRBD1. Germline V lookup: CDR1 WSHSY, CDR2 SAAADI. This CDR3 spans 15 amino acids. Trimming at V came to 8 bases and at J to 7 bases, leaving 10 bases not matched to a gene.

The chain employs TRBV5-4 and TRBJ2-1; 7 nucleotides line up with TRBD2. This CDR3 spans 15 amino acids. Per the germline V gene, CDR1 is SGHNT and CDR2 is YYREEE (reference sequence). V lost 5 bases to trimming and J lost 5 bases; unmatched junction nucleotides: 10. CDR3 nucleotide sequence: TGTGCCAGCAGTCCCCTGGGAGGGGTCAACAATGAGCAGTTCTTC. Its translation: CASSPLGGVNNEQFF.

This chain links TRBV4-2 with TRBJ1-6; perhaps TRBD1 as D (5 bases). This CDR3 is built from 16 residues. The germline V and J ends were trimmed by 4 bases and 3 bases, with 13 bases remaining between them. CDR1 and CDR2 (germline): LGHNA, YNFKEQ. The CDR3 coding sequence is TGTGCCAGCAGCCTTTTACCGGGACTCTATAATTCACCCCTCCACTTT. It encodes CASSLLPGLYNSPLHF.

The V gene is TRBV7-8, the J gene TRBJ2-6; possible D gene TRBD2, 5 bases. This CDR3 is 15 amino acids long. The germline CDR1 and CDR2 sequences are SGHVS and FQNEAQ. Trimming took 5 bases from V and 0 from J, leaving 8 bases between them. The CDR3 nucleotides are TGTGCCAGCAGCCATCGGGACTCTGGGGCCAACGTCCTGACTTTC. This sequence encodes CASSHRDSGANVLTF.

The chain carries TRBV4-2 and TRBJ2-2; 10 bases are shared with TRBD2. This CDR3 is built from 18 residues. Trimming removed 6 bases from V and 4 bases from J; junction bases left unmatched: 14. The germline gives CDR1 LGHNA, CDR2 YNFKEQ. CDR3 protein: CASRASGSLKGGTGELFF. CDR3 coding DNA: TGTGCCAGCAGGGCTAGCGGGAGTTTAAAGGGGGGCACCGGGGAGCTGTTTTTT.

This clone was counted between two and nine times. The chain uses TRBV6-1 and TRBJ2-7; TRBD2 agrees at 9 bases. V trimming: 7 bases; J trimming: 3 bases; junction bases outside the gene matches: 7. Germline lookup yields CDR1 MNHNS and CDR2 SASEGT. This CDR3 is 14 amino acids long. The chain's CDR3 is CASTAGTSIYEQYF. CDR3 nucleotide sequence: TGTGCCAGCACCGCCGGGACTAGCATCTACGAGCAGTACTTC.

In DNA, the CDR3 is TGCGCCAGCACCCCTAGCGGGCAGAATACCGGGACCCAGTACTTC. This encodes CASTPSGQNTGTQYF. V and J are TRBV5-1 and TRBJ2-5; 8 bases are shared with TRBD2. V dropped 6 bases and J dropped 7; count of bases not matched to a gene: 14. The CDR3 sequence is 15 residues long. The germline gives CDR1 SGHRS, CDR2 YFSETQ.

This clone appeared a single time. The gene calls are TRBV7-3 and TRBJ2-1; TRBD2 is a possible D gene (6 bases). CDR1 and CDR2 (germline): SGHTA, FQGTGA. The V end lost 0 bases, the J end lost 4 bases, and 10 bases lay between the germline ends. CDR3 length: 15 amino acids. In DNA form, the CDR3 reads TGTGCCAGCAGCTTAACTAGCGGAGCTTACAATGAGCAGTTCTTC. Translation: CASSLTSGAYNEQFF. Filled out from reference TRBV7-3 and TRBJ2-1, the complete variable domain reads GAGVSQTPSNKVTEKGKYVELRCDPISGHTALYWYRQSLGQGPEFLIYFQGTGAADDSGLPNDRFFAVRPEGSVSTLKIQRTERGDSAVYLCASSLTSGAYNEQFFGPGTRLTVL.

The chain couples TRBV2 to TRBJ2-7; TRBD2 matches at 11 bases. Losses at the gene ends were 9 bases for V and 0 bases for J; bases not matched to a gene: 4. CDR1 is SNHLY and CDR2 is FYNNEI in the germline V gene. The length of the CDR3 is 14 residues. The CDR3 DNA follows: TGTGCCAGTAGGACTAGCGGGCACTCCTACGAGCAGTACTTC. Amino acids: CASRTSGHSYEQYF. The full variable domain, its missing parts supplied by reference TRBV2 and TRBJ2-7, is EPEVTQTPSHQVTQMGQEVILRCVPISNHLYFYWYRQILGQKVEFLVSFYNNEISEKSEIFDDQFSVERPDGSNFTLKIRSTKLEDSAMYFCASRTSGHSYEQYFGPGTRLTVT.

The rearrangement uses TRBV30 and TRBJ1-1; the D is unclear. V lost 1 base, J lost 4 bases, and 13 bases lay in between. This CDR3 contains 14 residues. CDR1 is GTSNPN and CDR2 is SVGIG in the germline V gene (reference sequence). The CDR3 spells CAWSDPGKVTEAFF. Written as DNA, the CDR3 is TGTGCCTGGAGTGACCCGGGGAAAGTCACTGAAGCTTTCTTT.

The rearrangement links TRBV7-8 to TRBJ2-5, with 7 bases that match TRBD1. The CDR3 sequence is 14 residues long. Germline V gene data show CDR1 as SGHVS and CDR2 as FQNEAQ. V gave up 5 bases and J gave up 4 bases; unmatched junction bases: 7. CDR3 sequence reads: CASSRPSGGETQYF. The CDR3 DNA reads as TGTGCCAGCAGCCGCCCTTCAGGGGGAGAGACCCAGTACTTC.

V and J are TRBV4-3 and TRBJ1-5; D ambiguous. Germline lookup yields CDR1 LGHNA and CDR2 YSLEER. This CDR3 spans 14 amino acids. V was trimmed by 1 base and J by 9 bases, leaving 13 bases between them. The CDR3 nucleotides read TGCGCCAGCAGCCAAGGGCGAGGAGTAGGGCCCCAGCATTTT. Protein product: CASSQGRGVGPQHF.

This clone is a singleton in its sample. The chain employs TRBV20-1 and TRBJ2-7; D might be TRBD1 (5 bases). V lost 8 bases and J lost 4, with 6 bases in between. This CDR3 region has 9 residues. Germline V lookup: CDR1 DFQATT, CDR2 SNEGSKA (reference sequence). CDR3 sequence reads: CSSGYEQYF. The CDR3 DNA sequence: TGCAGTTCAGGGTACGAGCAGTACTTC.

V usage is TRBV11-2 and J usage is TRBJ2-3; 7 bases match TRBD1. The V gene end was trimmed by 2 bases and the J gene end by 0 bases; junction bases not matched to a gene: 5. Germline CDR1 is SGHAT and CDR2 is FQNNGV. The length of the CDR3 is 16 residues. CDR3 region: CASSLLGQISTDTQYF. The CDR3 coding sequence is TGTGCCAGCAGCTTATTGGGACAGATCAGCACAGATACGCAGTATTTT.

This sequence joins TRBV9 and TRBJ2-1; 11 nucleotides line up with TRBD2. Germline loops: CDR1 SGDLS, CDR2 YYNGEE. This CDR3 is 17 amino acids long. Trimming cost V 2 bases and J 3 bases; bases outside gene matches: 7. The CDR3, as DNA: TGTGCCAGCAGCGTGCGGGGACTAGCGGACAACTACAATGAGCAGTTCTTC. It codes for CASSVRGLADNYNEQFF. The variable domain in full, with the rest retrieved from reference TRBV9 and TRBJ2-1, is DSGVTQTPKHLITATGQRVTLRCSPRSGDLSVYWYQQSLDQGLQFLIQYYNGEERAKGNILERFSAQQFPDLHSELNLSSLELGDSALYFCASSVRGLADNYNEQFFGPGTRLTVL.

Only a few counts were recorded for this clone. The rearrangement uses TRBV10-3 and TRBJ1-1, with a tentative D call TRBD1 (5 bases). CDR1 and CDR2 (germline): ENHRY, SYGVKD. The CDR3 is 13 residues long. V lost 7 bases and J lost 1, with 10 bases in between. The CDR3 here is CAIKGRENTEAFF. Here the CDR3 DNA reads TGTGCCATCAAGGGCAGGGAGAACACTGAAGCTTTCTTT.

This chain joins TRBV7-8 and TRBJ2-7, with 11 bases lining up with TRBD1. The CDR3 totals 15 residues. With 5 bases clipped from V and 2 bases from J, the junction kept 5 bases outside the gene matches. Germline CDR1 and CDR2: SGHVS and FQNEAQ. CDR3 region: CASSIPGQGAYEQYF. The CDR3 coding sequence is TGTGCCAGCAGCATTCCGGGACAGGGGGCCTACGAGCAGTACTTC.

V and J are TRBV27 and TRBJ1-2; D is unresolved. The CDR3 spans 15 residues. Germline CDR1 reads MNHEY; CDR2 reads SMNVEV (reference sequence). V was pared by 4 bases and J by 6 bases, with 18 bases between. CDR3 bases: TGTGCCAGCAGTTCAGGCCCCTCCTGGAAAAATGGCTACACCTTC. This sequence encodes CASSSGPSWKNGYTF.

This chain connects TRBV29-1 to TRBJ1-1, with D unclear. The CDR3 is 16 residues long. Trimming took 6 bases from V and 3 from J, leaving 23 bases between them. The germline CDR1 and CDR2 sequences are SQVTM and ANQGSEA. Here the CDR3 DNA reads TGCAGCGTGGATCAGGAGGCAACTCGTCGAGACACTGAAGCTTTCTTT. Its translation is CSVDQEATRRDTEAFF.

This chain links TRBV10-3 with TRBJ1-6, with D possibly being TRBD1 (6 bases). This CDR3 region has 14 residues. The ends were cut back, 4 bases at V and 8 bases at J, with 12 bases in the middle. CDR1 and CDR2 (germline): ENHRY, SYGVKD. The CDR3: CAISGNEGDSPLHF. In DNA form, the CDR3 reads TGTGCCATCAGTGGGAACGAGGGGGATTCACCCCTCCACTTT.

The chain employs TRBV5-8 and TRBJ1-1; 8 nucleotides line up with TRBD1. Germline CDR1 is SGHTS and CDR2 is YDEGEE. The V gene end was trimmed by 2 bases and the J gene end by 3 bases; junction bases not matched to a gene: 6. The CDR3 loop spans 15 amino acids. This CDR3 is CASSFPYRGDTEAFF. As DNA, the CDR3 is TGTGCCAGCAGCTTTCCTTACAGGGGGGACACTGAAGCTTTCTTT.

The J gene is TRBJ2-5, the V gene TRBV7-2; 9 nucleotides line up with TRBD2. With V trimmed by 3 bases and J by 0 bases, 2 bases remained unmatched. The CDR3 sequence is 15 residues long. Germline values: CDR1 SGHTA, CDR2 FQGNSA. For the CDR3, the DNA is TGTGCCAGCAGCTTGACTAGCGGATACCAAGAGACCCAGTACTTC. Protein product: CASSLTSGYQETQYF.

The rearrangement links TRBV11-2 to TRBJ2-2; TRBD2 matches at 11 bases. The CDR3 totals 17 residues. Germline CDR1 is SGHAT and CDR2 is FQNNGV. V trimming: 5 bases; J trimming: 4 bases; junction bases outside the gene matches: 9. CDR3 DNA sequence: TGTGCCAGCAGCCTCGGGCTAGCGGGAGGACTCACCGGGGAGCTGTTTTTT. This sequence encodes CASSLGLAGGLTGELFF.

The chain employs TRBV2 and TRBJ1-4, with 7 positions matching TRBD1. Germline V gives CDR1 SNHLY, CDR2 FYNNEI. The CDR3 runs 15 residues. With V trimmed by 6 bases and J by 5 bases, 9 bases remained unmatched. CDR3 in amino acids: CASRLSWDSNEKLFF. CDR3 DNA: TGTGCCAGCAGGCTAAGCTGGGACAGCAATGAAAAACTGTTTTTT.

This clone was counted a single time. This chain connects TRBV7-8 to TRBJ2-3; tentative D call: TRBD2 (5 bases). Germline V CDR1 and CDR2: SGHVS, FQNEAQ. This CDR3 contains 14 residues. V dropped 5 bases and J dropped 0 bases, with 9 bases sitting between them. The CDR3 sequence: CASSQRTSTDTQYF. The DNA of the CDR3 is TGTGCCAGCAGCCAAAGGACTAGCACAGATACGCAGTATTTT.